This T cell receptor beta chain was sequenced during a study of T cells in Graves' hyperthyroidism and ophthalmopathy. CDR1 and CDR2 (germline): SGHRS, YFSETQ. The CDR3 extends over 14 amino acids. Trimming removed 0 bases at V and 0 bases at J, with 5 bases between. Study-level results: By a 13 V-J model, ophthalmopathy was set apart from stable hyperthyroidism.

From RNA transcripts, TCR beta CDR3 regions were amplified. First-round RT-PCR targeting the TCR CDR3 was performed with the HTBI primer set. TCRdb itself ran the multiplex PCR reads through MiXCR, one entry per CDR3 protein. Of about 720,000 distinct CDR3 sequences in the sample, about 17% are singletons; the top ten hold roughly a sixth. Newly diagnosed hyperthyroidism patients aged 18 to 65 years had disease lasting under 2 months. Fresh 10 ml peripheral blood yielded PBMCs. This clonotype was counted ten times or more. Its target is unknown. This TCR was recovered from a woman aged 45-59 years with Graves' hyperthyroidism that later progressed to Graves' ophthalmopathy. The chain couples TRBV5-1 to TRBJ2-3; no firm D call. Sequenced material: blood. CDR3 residues: CASSLEQSTDTQYF. As DNA, the CDR3 is TGCGCCAGCAGCTTGGAACAGAGCACAGATACGCAGTATTTT.